This paragraph covers one T cell receptor (beta chain) sequence. The germline gives CDR1 SGHVS, CDR2 FQNEAQ. The CDR3 sequence is 16 residues long. V gave up 1 base and J gave up 4 bases, with 13 bases separating them. This entry comes from a study of blood T cell repertoires in COVID-19. Profiled with immunoSEQ multiplex PCR; TCRdb holds only in-frame clones, not every one. The profile shows 100,000 to 150,000 clones, around 81% of them singletons. The V gene is TRBV7-8, the J gene TRBJ2-2, with D maybe TRBD2 (6 bases). The sequencing sample was made of peripheral blood. This clonotype was sampled from a woman between 50 and 59 years old with acute or convalescent COVID-19. CDR3 amino acids: CASSLGGGPSTGELFF. CDR3 bases: TGTGCCAGCAGCTTAGGAGGAGGGCCGAGCACCGGGGAGCTGTTTTTT.